The text below deals with one T cell receptor (beta chain). Its antigen is unknown. Base quality data are lacking; no much larger clone is found one base away. These data belong to a study of T cell responses to AZD1222 COVID-19 vaccine (dated by TCRdb to the early 2020s). For the wider study: AZD1222 recipients with second doses at about 4 weeks or about 12 weeks were pooled, because spike-specific TCR depth and breadth did not differ between schedules. A total of 240 or so trial participants underwent TCR sequencing, of whom 207 had received two doses of AZD1222 and approximately 25 had received two doses of the MenACWY control vaccine. Trial participants were enrolled into age subgroups of 18-55, 56-69 and 70-plus years, which contained about 150, 27 and 61 TCR-sequenced participants, respectively. What the research found in general, with its limitations: The vaccine-associated CD4 TCRs covered the entire spike protein, and the dominant responses fell in regions 160-218 and 743-854. Conclusions about previously exposed vaccinees were limited because only six AZD1222 recipients were SARS-CoV-2 seropositive at baseline. Nearly half of unique spike-specific TCRs reportedly recognized epitopes outside regions mutated in the B.1.351 and B.1.1.7 variants. A significant rise in spike-specific TCR breadth and depth was observed after two AZD1222 doses relative to day 0 and relative to MenACWY recipients. Participants were mostly white British, with more females than males. The authors suggested clonal diversity may have been underestimated. The 56-69-year group was small, and its depth increase did not reach significance, likely because of low power. Because no day 14 peak-response samples were available, the repertoires could be characterized only after the peak T cell response.

The CDR3 regions of human TCRbeta chains were subjected to immunosequencing. The source study handled its data this way. Repertoire TCRs were matched against a reference library of SARS-CoV-2-specific TCRs generated with the MIRA antigen-specificity platform. Breadth meant the fraction of unique TCRs that were SARS-CoV-2-associated, whereas depth meant the fraction of total T cells that were SARS-CoV-2-associated. Using the MIRA data, each spike-specific TCR was mapped to the spike region that the TCR reacts to and placed in a CD4 or CD8 class. Log10-transformed breadth and depth values were compared by one-way ANOVA with Sidak's multiple comparisons tests. TCRdb mirrors the immuneACCESS table, restricted to in-frame sequences. Some clones are absent from its copies; in checked studies, under half trace to an unresolved V gene, and the reason for the others is unknown. That table furnishes V, J and clone size, whereas the DNA furnished D and trimming. The sample table records about 120,000 clones; more than 70% of these occur just once. The top ten constitute approximately 5.4% of the sample.

The cysteine opens and the phenylalanine closes a CDR3 of 16 amino acids. Just the 48-base CDR3 DNA is kept, in frame starting at base 1. As encoded in the germline V gene, CDR1 is MDHEN while CDR2 is SYDVKM. Trimming removed 6 bases from V and 0 bases from J; the gene matches leave 7 bases unexplained. Read against the paper, the sample's time point label means: baseline before first vaccination. Vaccinee samples came from UK trials COV001 and COV002, including a single-blind randomized controlled phase 2/3 trial of AZD1222 (ChAdOx1 nCoV-19) in healthy adults. For TCRbeta chain sequencing, PBMC samples were collected from trial participants at day 0 and at day 28 after the second dose.

The clonotype comes from an adult in good health. The rearrangement combines TRBV28 with TRBJ1-3; 8 nucleotides in the junction match TRBD1. Sequencing was performed on peripheral blood, taken on day 0 of AZD1222 vaccination. The CDR3 region has the sequence CASRARQGNSGNTIYF. The DNA sequence is as follows: TGTGCCAGCAGGGCAAGACAGGGGAACTCTGGAAACACCATATATTTT.